This is a list of T cell receptor beta chains from one sample in a study of post-analysis software for immune sequencing data. MiXCR was run by TCRdb on the PCR reads, yielding one entry per CDR3 protein. The data show 700,000 to 800,000 distinct CDR3 sequences, less than 35% seen once. The sequenced material came from blood. The receptor source for this set is a girl aged 5-17 years with multiple sclerosis. The CDR3 runs from the conserved cysteine through the conserved F or W. Each record gives: clone size, D gene, J gene, V gene, CDR3 protein, CDR3 DNA. A D gene is named only where the DNA matches it firmly. Expanded clones are given a class, and other clones once, few, many or no size at all.

>NA|TRBD1|TRBJ2-5|TRBV20-1
CSAREGFNRGQTQYF
TGCAGTGCTAGAGAAGGCTTCAACAGGGGCCAGACCCAGTACTTC
>few|NA|TRBJ1-2|TRBV5-1
CASSPRGQSYGYTF
TGCGCCAGCAGCCCCCGAGGACAGTCCTATGGCTACACCTTC
>NA|NA|TRBJ2-6|TRBV14
CASSAGRPGANVLTF
TGTGCCAGCAGCGCTGGACGGCCTGGGGCCAACGTCCTGACTTTC
>NA|NA|TRBJ2-7|TRBV5-1
CASSLDWREQYF
TGCGCCAGCAGCTTGGATTGGAGGGAGCAGTACTTC
>NA|TRBD1|TRBJ1-2|TRBV2
CASSTGTADLVYGYTF
TGTGCCAGCAGTACTGGGACAGCCGATCTTGTCTATGGCTACACCTTC
>NA|NA|TRBJ1-1|TRBV20-1
CSARVLGTTNTEAFF
TGCAGTGCTAGAGTGCTTGGGACAACGAACACTGAAGCTTTCTTT
>many|NA|TRBJ1-4|TRBV27
CASSFRGTNEKLFF
TGTGCCAGCAGTTTCCGGGGGACTAATGAAAAACTGTTTTTT
>few|TRBD2|TRBJ2-1|TRBV7-8
CASSPRIAGGLYNEQFF
TGTGCCAGCAGCCCTAGGATCGCGGGAGGACTTTACAATGAGCAGTTCTTC
>few|TRBD1|TRBJ1-1|TRBV5-1
CASSAGQAGAEAFF
TGCGCCAGCAGCGCGGGACAGGCGGGGGCTGAAGCTTTCTTT
>NA|NA|TRBJ2-7|TRBV29-1
CSVVNPGRSYEQYF
TGCAGCGTTGTCAACCCAGGCCGCTCCTACGAGCAGTACTTC
>once|NA|TRBJ1-4|TRBV5-1
CASSLEGQEGEKLFF
TGCGCCAGCAGCTTGGAAGGGCAGGAGGGCGAAAAACTGTTTTTT
>few|NA|TRBJ2-2|TRBV28
CASSPWGANTGELFF
TGTGCCAGCAGCCCCTGGGGGGCGAACACCGGGGAGCTGTTTTTT
>NA|NA|TRBJ2-1|TRBV5-1
CASSLDLGPYNEQFF
TGCGCCAGCAGCTTGGACTTGGGCCCCTACAATGAGCAGTTCTTC
>NA|TRBD2|TRBJ2-1|TRBV7-2
CASSGRTGRAAEQFF
TGTGCCAGCAGCGGACGTACCGGGAGGGCCGCTGAGCAGTTCTTC
>few|TRBD1|TRBJ2-5|TRBV6-2/TRBV6-3
CASSYGSSPGGHETQYF
TGTGCCAGCAGTTACGGATCATCGCCAGGGGGCCATGAGACCCAGTACTTC
>few|NA|TRBJ2-5|TRBV3-1
CASSQEIIPQETQYF
TGTGCCAGCAGCCAAGAGATAATTCCCCAAGAGACCCAGTACTTC
>few|NA|TRBJ1-1|TRBV5-1
CASTGWGGTEAFF
TGCGCCAGCACCGGGTGGGGAGGGACTGAAGCTTTCTTT
>once|TRBD2|TRBJ2-1|TRBV14
CATRVAGGNEQFF
TGTGCCACCAGGGTGGCGGGGGGCAATGAGCAGTTCTTC
>NA|NA|TRBJ1-5|TRBV9
CASNHGSSGNQPQHF
TGTGCCAGCAACCATGGGTCTTCGGGCAATCAGCCCCAGCATTTT
>NA|NA|TRBJ1-1|TRBV6-4
CASSVNGNTEAFF
TGTGCCAGCAGTGTGAACGGGAACACTGAAGCTTTCTTT
>few|TRBD2|TRBJ2-1|TRBV20-1
CSARVRGREKLAGGLYEQFF
TGCAGTGCTAGAGTGAGGGGCAGGGAAAAACTAGCGGGAGGGCTCTATGAGCAGTTCTTC
>once|NA|TRBJ2-5|TRBV5-1
CASSLGQGYNEQYF
TGCGCCAGCAGCTTGGGCCAGGGCTACAATGAGCAGTACTTC
>few|TRBD1|TRBJ2-3|TRBV20-1
CSARADRGSSDTQYF
TGCAGTGCTAGAGCGGACAGGGGGAGTTCAGATACGCAGTATTTT
>NA|TRBD2|TRBJ2-7|TRBV13
CASSASSGIPYEQYF
TGTGCCAGCAGCGCCTCTAGCGGGATCCCCTACGAGCAGTACTTC
>NA|TRBD1|TRBJ1-2|TRBV20-1
CSAREDRGGYGYTF
TGCAGTGCTAGGGAGGACAGGGGGGGCTATGGCTACACCTTC
>many|NA|TRBJ2-5|TRBV7-9
CASSYGAYETQYF
TGTGCCAGCAGCTACGGAGCCTATGAGACCCAGTACTTC
>NA|NA|TRBJ1-3|TRBV11-2
CASSLHQGSGNTIYF
TGTGCCAGCAGCTTACATCAGGGTTCTGGAAACACCATATATTTT
>NA|NA|TRBJ2-1|TRBV18
CASSPGEETQFF
TGTGCCAGCTCACCAGGCGAGGAGACCCAGTTCTTC
>NA|NA|TRBJ2-5|TRBV20-1
CSGLPGVQETQYF
TGCAGTGGGCTACCCGGAGTCCAGGAGACCCAGTACTTC
>NA|TRBD1|TRBJ1-2|TRBV28
CASVMGQGYGGYTF
TGTGCCAGCGTCATGGGACAGGGTTACGGTGGCTACACCTTC
>NA|NA|TRBJ2-1|TRBV6-5
CASSQGNGQFF
TGTGCCAGCAGTCAGGGGAATGGGCAGTTCTTC
>few|TRBD1|TRBJ2-1|TRBV27
CASSLTGGPYKEQFF
TGTGCGAGCAGCCTGACAGGGGGCCCCTACAAAGAGCAGTTCTTC
>many|NA|TRBJ2-1|TRBV4-1
CASSHLYEQFF
TGCGCCAGCAGCCATCTCTATGAGCAGTTCTTC
>few|NA|TRBJ2-5|TRBV10-2
CASSESTTSYF
TGCGCCAGCAGTGAGTCTACGACTTCGTACTTC
>NA|NA|TRBJ1-1|TRBV9
CASSVATGGLSEAFF
TGTGCCAGCAGCGTAGCTACTGGGGGATTATCTGAAGCTTTCTTT
>few|NA|TRBJ1-2|TRBV20-1
CSASLGYDGYTF
TGCAGTGCTAGTTTGGGTTATGATGGCTACACCTTC
>NA|TRBD1|TRBJ2-7|TRBV7-2
CASSLDGTGWVITYEQYF
TGTGCCAGCAGCTTAGATGGGACAGGGTGGGTTATTACCTACGAGCAGTACTTC
>once|TRBD1|TRBJ1-5|TRBV20-1
CSKGAGPNQPQHF
TGCAGTAAGGGGGCTGGGCCTAATCAGCCCCAGCATTTT
>NA|NA|TRBJ2-3|TRBV29-1
CSVEVLGTDTQYF
TGCAGCGTTGAAGTACTGGGAACAGATACGCAGTATTTT
>many|TRBD2|TRBJ2-3|TRBV20-1
CSAQLAGGDTQYF
TGCAGTGCTCAACTAGCGGGGGGAGATACGCAGTATTTT
>few|NA|TRBJ1-1|TRBV4-3
CASSQGSKGVSAFF
TGCGCCAGCAGCCAAGGGAGTAAAGGGGTTTCGGCTTTCTTT
>NA|NA|TRBJ1-1|TRBV6-5
CASRVDTLNTEAFF
TGTGCCAGCAGGGTGGACACCCTGAACACTGAAGCTTTCTTT
>NA|TRBD2|TRBJ2-3|TRBV10-3
CAIRSLAGTHTDTQYF
TGTGCCATCAGGTCCCTAGCGGGAACACACACAGATACGCAGTATTTT
>NA|NA|TRBJ2-1|TRBV7-8
CASSVTFSPFEQFF
TGTGCCAGCAGCGTAACCTTTTCTCCTTTTGAGCAGTTCTTC
>NA|TRBD1|TRBJ2-1|TRBV5-6
CASSIASGTVEVNEQFF
TGTGCCAGCAGCATAGCCTCCGGGACAGTAGAGGTCAATGAGCAGTTCTTC
>NA|TRBD1|TRBJ1-2|TRBV7-2
CASSLAPGQGRNDGYTF
TGTGCCAGCAGCTTAGCCCCGGGACAGGGTCGGAACGATGGCTACACCTTC
>NA|NA|TRBJ2-1|TRBV28
CASSLRRTNEFF
TGTGCCAGCAGTTTGAGGAGGACTAACGAGTTCTTC
>NA|TRBD1|TRBJ2-7|TRBV3-1
CASSQGLQGNLYEQYF
TGTGCCAGCAGCCAAGGCCTACAGGGGAATCTGTACGAGCAGTACTTC
>NA|NA|TRBJ1-5|TRBV13
CAIHGGAPSFQPQHF
TGTGCCATCCACGGTGGGGCGCCCTCTTTTCAGCCCCAGCATTTT
>few|NA|TRBJ1-5|TRBV6-2/TRBV6-3
CASSYGARGGPQHF
TGTGCCAGCAGTTATGGGGCCAGGGGAGGACCCCAGCATTTT
>NA|TRBD1|TRBJ2-5|TRBV24-1
CATSDMDRGEETQYF
TGTGCCACCAGTGATATGGACAGGGGGGAAGAGACCCAGTACTTC
>NA|TRBD1|TRBJ2-3|TRBV7-9
CASSFGTGGRTDTQYF
TGTGCCAGCAGCTTCGGGACAGGGGGTAGGACAGATACGCAGTATTTT
>few|NA|TRBJ2-7|TRBV29-1
CSVEGNGRYEQYF
TGCAGCGTTGAAGGCAACGGGCGCTACGAGCAGTACTTC
>NA|TRBD2|TRBJ2-3|TRBV28
CASSRPAGYTDTQYF
TGTGCCAGCAGTCGTCCAGCGGGATACACAGATACGCAGTATTTT
>NA|NA|TRBJ2-2|TRBV15
CATSRDWRGGELFF
TGTGCCACCAGCAGAGATTGGAGGGGCGGGGAGCTGTTTTTT
>NA|TRBD1|TRBJ2-5|TRBV6-5
CASEGQNQETRYF
TGTGCCAGCGAGGGACAGAACCAAGAGACCCGGTACTTC
>NA|NA|TRBJ1-4|TRBV20-1
CSPLDNGAGNEKLFF
TGCAGTCCACTAGATAACGGGGCGGGTAATGAAAAACTGTTTTTT
>NA|NA|TRBJ2-7|TRBV28
CASLGPFYEQYF
TGTGCCAGCCTAGGGCCCTTCTACGAGCAGTACTTC
>NA|TRBD1|TRBJ1-2|TRBV7-9
CASSSGGIYGYTF
TGTGCCAGCAGTTCAGGGGGCATCTATGGCTACACCTTC
>NA|NA|TRBJ2-2|TRBV29-1
CSVQEGFANTGELFF
TGCAGCGTTCAGGAGGGCTTCGCGAACACCGGGGAGCTGTTTTTT